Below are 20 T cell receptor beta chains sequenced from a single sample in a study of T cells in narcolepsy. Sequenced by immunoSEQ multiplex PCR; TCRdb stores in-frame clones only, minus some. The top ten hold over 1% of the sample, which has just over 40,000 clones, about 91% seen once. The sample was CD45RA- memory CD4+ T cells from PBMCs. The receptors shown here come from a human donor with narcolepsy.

CDR3 bases: TGTGCCAGCTCACCTAGGGGAGAGAACACTGAAGCTTTCTTT. It specifies CASSPRGENTEAFF. The chain uses TRBV18 and TRBJ1-1, with TRBD1 as a possible D gene (5 bases). V shed 3 bases and J shed 1 base, with 9 bases lying between them. Germline V gene lookup returns CDR1 KGHSH and CDR2 LQKENI. The CDR3 is 14 residues long.

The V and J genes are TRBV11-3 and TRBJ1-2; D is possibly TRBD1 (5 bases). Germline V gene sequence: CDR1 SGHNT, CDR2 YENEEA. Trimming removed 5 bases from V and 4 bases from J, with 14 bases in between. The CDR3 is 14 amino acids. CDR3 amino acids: CASSPGLGGYGYTF. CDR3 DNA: TGTGCCAGCAGCCCCGGGTTGGGGGGCTATGGCTACACCTTC.

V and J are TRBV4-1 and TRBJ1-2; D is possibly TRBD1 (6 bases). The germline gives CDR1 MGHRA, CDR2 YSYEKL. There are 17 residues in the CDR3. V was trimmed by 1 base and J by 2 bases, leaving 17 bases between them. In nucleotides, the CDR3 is TGCGCCAGCAGCCAAGTGGCTGGACAGCCTCAAAACTATGGCTACACCTTC. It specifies CASSQVAGQPQNYGYTF.

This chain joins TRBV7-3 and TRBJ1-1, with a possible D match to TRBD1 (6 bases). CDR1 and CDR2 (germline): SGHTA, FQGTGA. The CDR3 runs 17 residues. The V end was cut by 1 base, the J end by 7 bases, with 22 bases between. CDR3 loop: CASSLRLQGMYESEAFF. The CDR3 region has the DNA TGTGCCAGCAGCTTAAGGCTACAGGGAATGTACGAGAGTGAAGCTTTCTTT. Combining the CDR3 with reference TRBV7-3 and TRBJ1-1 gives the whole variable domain GAGVSQTPSNKVTEKGKYVELRCDPISGHTALYWYRQSLGQGPEFLIYFQGTGAADDSGLPNDRFFAVRPEGSVSTLKIQRTERGDSAVYLCASSLRLQGMYESEAFFGQGTRLTVV.

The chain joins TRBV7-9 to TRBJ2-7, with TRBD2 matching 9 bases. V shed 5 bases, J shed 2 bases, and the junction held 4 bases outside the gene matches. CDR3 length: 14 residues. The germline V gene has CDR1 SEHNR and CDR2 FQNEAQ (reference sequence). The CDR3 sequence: CASSPPSGTYEQYF. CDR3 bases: TGTGCCAGCAGCCCCCCTAGCGGGACCTACGAGCAGTACTTC.

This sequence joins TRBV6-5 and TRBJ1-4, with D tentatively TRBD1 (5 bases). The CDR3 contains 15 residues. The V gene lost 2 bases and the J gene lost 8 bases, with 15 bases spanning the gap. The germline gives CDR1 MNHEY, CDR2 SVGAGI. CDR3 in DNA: TGTGCCAGCAGTTACACGGGACGGAAACAAGAAAAACTGTTTTTT. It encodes CASSYTGRKQEKLFF.

The CDR3 nucleotides are TGTGCCAGCAGTGAAACGGGACTAGTCACCGGGGAGCTGTTTTTT. Translating gives CASSETGLVTGELFF. The rearrangement joins TRBV6-1 to TRBJ2-2, with 8 bases fitting TRBD2. CDR1 and CDR2 from the germline V gene are MNHNS and SASEGT. J lost 4 bases, V lost 2 bases, and 3 bases had no gene match. CDR3 size: 15 residues.

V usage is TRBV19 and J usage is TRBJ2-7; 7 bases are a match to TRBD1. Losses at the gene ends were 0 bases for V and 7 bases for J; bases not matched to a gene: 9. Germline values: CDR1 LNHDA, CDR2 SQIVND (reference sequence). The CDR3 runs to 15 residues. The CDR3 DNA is TGTGCCAGTAGTATAGATTTACAGGGGCAGAGGGAGCAGTACTTC. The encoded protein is CASSIDLQGQREQYF.

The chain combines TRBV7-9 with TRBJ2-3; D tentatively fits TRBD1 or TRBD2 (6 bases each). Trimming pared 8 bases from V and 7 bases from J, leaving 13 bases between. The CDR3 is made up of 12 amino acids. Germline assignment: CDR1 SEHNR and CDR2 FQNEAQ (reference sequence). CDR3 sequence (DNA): TGTGCCAGCCTGGGGGGCGGGAATACGCAGTATTTT. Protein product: CASLGGGNTQYF.

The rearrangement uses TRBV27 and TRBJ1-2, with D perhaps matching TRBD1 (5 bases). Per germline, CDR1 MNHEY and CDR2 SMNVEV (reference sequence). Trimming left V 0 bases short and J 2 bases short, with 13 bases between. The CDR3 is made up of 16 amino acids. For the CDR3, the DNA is TGTGCCAGCAGTTTATCCTCGGACGGACAAAACTATGGCTACACCTTC. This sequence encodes CASSLSSDGQNYGYTF.

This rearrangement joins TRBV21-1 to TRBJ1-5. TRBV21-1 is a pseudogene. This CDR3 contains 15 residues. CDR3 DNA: TGTGCCAGCTACCTTCGGGGTCCGAGCAATCAGCCCCAGCATTTT. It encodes CASYLRGPSNQPQHF.

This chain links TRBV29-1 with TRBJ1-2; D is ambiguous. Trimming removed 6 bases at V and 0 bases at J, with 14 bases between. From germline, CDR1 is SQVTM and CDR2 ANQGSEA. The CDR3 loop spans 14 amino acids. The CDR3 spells CSVGRPEANYGYTF. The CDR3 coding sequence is TGCAGCGTGGGAAGGCCTGAAGCTAACTATGGCTACACCTTC.

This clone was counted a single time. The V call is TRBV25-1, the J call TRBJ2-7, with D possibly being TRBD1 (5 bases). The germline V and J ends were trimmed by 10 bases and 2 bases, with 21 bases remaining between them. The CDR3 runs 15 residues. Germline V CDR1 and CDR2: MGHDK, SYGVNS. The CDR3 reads CANSTNTPGPYEQYF. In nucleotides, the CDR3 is TGTGCCAACTCGACCAATACCCCAGGGCCCTACGAGCAGTACTTC.

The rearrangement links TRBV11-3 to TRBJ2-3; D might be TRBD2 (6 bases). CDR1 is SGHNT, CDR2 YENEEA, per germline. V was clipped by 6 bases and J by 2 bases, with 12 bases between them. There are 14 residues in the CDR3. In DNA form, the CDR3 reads TGTGCCAGCAGTTCAGGACTAAACACAGATACGCAGTATTTT. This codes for CASSSGLNTDTQYF.

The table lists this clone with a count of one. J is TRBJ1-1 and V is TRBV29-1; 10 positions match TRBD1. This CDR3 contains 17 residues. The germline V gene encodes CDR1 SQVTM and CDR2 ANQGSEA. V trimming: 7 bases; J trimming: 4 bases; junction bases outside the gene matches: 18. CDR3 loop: CSAGGPGQGLRSTEAFF. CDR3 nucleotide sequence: TGCAGCGCAGGAGGTCCGGGACAGGGGCTTCGGAGCACTGAAGCTTTCTTT. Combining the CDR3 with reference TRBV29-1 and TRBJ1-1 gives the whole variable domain SAVISQKPSRDICQRGTSLTIQCQVDSQVTMMFWYRQQPGQSLTLIATANQGSEATYESGFVIDKFPISRPNLTFSTLTVSNMSPEDSSIYLCSAGGPGQGLRSTEAFFGQGTRLTVV.

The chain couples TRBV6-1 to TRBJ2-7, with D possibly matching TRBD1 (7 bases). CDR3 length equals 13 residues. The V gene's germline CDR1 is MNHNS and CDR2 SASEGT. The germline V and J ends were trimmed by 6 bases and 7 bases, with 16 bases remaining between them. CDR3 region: CASRRDSQREQYF. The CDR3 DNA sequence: TGTGCCAGCAGGCGGGACAGCCAACGGGAGCAGTACTTC.

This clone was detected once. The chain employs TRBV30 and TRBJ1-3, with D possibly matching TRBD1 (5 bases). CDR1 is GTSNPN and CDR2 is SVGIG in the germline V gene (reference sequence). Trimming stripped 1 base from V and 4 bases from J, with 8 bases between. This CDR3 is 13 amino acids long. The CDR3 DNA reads TGTGCCTGGAGTGCCGCAGGGGGAAACACCATATATTTT. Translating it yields CAWSAAGGNTIYF. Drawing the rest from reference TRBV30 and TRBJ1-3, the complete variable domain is SQTIHQWPATLVQPVGSPLSLECTVEGTSNPNLYWYRQAAGRGLQLLFYSVGIGQISSEVPQNLSASRPQDRQFILSSKKLLLSDSGFYLCAWSAAGGNTIYFGEGSWLTVV.

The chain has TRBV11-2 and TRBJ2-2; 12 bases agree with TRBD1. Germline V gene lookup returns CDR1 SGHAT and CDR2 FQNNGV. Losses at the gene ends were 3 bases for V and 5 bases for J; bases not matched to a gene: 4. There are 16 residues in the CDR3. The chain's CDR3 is CASSLGQGARTGELFF. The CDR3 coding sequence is TGTGCCAGCAGCTTGGGACAGGGGGCGCGAACCGGGGAGCTGTTTTTT.

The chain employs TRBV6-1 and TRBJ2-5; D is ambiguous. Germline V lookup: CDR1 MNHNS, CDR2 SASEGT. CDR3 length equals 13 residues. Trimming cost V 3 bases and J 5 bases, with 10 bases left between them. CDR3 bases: TGTGCCAGCAGTGACTGGGGTCCGGAGACCCAGTACTTC. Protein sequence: CASSDWGPETQYF.

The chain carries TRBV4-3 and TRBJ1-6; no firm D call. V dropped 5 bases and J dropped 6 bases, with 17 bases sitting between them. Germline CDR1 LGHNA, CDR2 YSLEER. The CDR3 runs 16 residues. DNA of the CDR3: TGCGCCAGCAGCGCGGCCGGGAGGCGCCGTAATTCACCCCTCCACTTT. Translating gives CASSAAGRRRNSPLHF.